The clone carrying this T cell receptor (beta chain) was observed many times. What it binds is not known. Per germline, CDR1 KGHSH and CDR2 LQKENI. Trimming pared 0 bases from V and 7 bases from J, leaving 10 bases between. The CDR3 has 14 amino acids. The authors made TCR beta libraries by quantitative 5'-RACE with molecular barcodes. MiXCR, applied by TCRdb to the 5' RACE reads, yields one record per CDR3 protein. The sample contains 130,000 to 150,000 distinct CDR3 sequences, 7% to 10% of which appear only once. This record comes from a study of CD8 T cells in ankylosing spondylitis. General study results and limits: Disease-associated clones were CD8+ and fairly uncommon in peripheral blood. A motif of eight highly homologous TCR beta variants was seen as apparently characteristic of ankylosing spondylitis blood.

Material: synovial fluid, either unsorted or a sorted T cell fraction (not recorded which). The J gene is TRBJ2-1, the V gene TRBV18; unclear D gene. The TCR was taken from a male donor with ankylosing spondylitis. The CDR3 loop is CASSPPNGYNEQFF. The CDR3 DNA reads as TGTGCCAGCTCACCACCGAACGGGTATAATGAGCAGTTCTTC.